This TCR beta chain stems from a study of blood T cell repertoires in COVID-19. Across the study: The United States, Italy and Spain supplied acute and convalescent COVID-19 samples.

Generated by immunoSEQ multiplex PCR, the TCRdb table keeps only in-frame clones and is missing some. The data show approximately 97,000 clones, with 80% to 95% seen just once and around 4% held by the top ten. After removal of 4 bases from V and 4 bases from J, the junction contained 14 bases not matched to a gene. Germline lookup yields CDR1 WSHSY and CDR2 SAAADI. CDR3 length equals 19 residues. The chain has TRBV10-2 and TRBJ2-6; 9 positions match TRBD1. The sequence came from a man aged 18 to 29 with acute or convalescent COVID-19. Sequenced material: peripheral blood. CDR3 sequence reads: CASSVYVRDRESGANVLTF. The CDR3, as DNA: TGCGCCAGCAGTGTGTATGTCCGGGACAGGGAGTCGGGGGCCAACGTCCTGACTTTC.